The 27 T cell receptor beta chains below all came from one sample that was sequenced in a study of shared clonotypes between healthy human individuals. This table comes from immunoSEQ multiplex PCR, and its TCRdb copy is limited to in-frame clones, with some not included. Of around 2.5 million clones listed, 90% to 95% are singletons. The sample consisted of naive CD4+ T cells from PBMCs. As for subset: CD45RA+ positively selected. The receptor set was obtained from a man aged 18 to 30 in good health. Some clones in this sample may be carry-over from other donors' samples.

The V gene is TRBV5-1, the J gene TRBJ1-2; D may be TRBD1 (5 bases). CDR3 size: 13 residues. Trimming left V 1 base short and J 7 bases short, with 11 bases between. Germline V gives CDR1 SGHRS, CDR2 YFSETQ. CDR3 DNA: TGCGCCAGCAGCTTGATTCCGAGGGGTGGCTACACCTTC. Translated, it gives CASSLIPRGGYTF.

This chain uses TRBV5-4 with TRBJ2-3; no definite D call. This CDR3 is built from 16 residues. With 0 bases removed from V and 1 base from J, the gap between germline ends came to 12 bases. Germline assignment: CDR1 SGHNT and CDR2 YYREEE (reference sequence). CDR3 in DNA: TGTGCCAGCAGCTTGGAGGCGGTGGTTGGCACAGATACGCAGTATTTT. It is translated as CASSLEAVVGTDTQYF. Combining the CDR3 with reference TRBV5-4 and TRBJ2-3 gives the whole variable domain ETGVTQSPTHLIKTRGQQVTLRCSSQSGHNTVSWYQQALGQGPQFIFQYYREEENGRGNFPPRFSGLQFPNYSSELNVNALELDDSALYLCASSLEAVVGTDTQYFGPGTRLTVL.

V usage is TRBV9 and J usage is TRBJ1-1, with D unresolved. Germline V gives CDR1 SGDLS, CDR2 YYNGEE. V was pared by 0 bases and J by 5 bases, with 14 bases between. The CDR3 contains 15 residues. CDR3 nucleotide sequence: TGTGCCAGCAGCGTAGTAGGAACTACCTCGACTGAAGCTTTCTTT. This codes for CASSVVGTTSTEAFF.

The V and J genes are TRBV7-9 and TRBJ2-3; no clear D gene. The V gene's germline CDR1 is SEHNR and CDR2 FQNEAQ (reference sequence). The ends were cut back, 4 bases at V and 10 bases at J, with 15 bases in the middle. The CDR3 is 13 amino acids. The CDR3 spells CASSSREETAQYF. DNA of the CDR3: TGTGCCAGCAGCTCCCGTGAGGAGACGGCGCAGTATTTT.

In nucleotides, the CDR3 is TGTGCCAGCAGCCTTGACAGGGGCACAGATACGCAGTATTTT. Translating gives CASSLDRGTDTQYF. This chain links TRBV11-3 with TRBJ2-3, with TRBD1 matching 7 bases. Germline V lookup: CDR1 SGHNT, CDR2 YENEEA. The CDR3 extends over 14 amino acids. The V gene end was trimmed by 5 bases and the J gene end by 1 base; junction bases not matched to a gene: 3.

A single count supports this clone. The chain couples TRBV10-3 to TRBJ2-1, with D possibly TRBD2 on 6 matching bases. Trimming left V 8 bases short and J 10 bases short, with 15 bases between. The germline CDR1 and CDR2 sequences are ENHRY and SYGVKD. The CDR3 sequence is 12 residues long. The DNA of the CDR3 is TGTGCCATCCAGGGAGGAACCGGCGAGCAGTTCTTC. It is translated as CAIQGGTGEQFF.

This rearrangement joins TRBV30 to TRBJ2-7; perhaps TRBD2 as D (6 bases). V lost 3 bases to trimming and J lost 2 bases, with 11 bases between them. Per the germline V gene, CDR1 is GTSNPN and CDR2 is SVGIG (reference sequence). The CDR3 is made up of 13 amino acids. This chain's CDR3 is CAWRFLAAYEQYF. The CDR3 DNA sequence: TGTGCCTGGAGGTTCTTAGCGGCCTACGAGCAGTACTTC.

The V gene is TRBV6-6, the J gene TRBJ2-5; D ambiguous. The CDR3 is 15 residues long. V lost 4 bases and J lost 1, with 13 bases in between. Germline CDR1 MNHNY, CDR2 SVGAGI (reference sequence). Here the CDR3 reads CASSLRVGIQETQYF. CDR3 nucleotides: TGTGCCAGCAGTTTAAGAGTGGGCATCCAAGAGACCCAGTACTTC.

This clone was observed once. This chain connects TRBV10-1 to TRBJ1-1; 10 bases align to TRBD1. The CDR3 consists of 15 residues. The V gene end was trimmed by 0 bases and the J gene end by 4 bases; junction bases not matched to a gene: 2. The germline V gene encodes CDR1 WNHNN and CDR2 SYGVQD (reference sequence). The CDR3 protein is CASSESGQGSTEAFF. The CDR3 nucleotides read TGCGCCAGCAGTGAGTCGGGACAGGGGAGCACTGAAGCTTTCTTT.

The rearrangement links TRBV27 to TRBJ1-4, with TRBD1 matching over 9 bases. The V gene's germline CDR1 is MNHEY and CDR2 SMNVEV (reference sequence). V shed 6 bases, J shed 7 bases, and the junction held 6 bases outside the gene matches. The CDR3 spans 14 residues. This CDR3 is CASRPTGGSEKLFF. As DNA, the CDR3 is TGTGCCAGCAGGCCAACAGGGGGCAGTGAAAAACTGTTTTTT.

On this clone itself: Other DNA variants within this sample encode the same CDR3. The rearrangement joins TRBV5-4 to TRBJ2-4; D is ambiguous. This CDR3 has 14 amino acids. Germline V gene sequence: CDR1 SGHNT, CDR2 YYREEE (reference sequence). Trimming removed 2 bases from V and 1 base from J, with 7 bases in between. Here the CDR3 reads CASSLGGAKNIQYF. The DNA for the CDR3 is TGTGCCAGCAGCTTAGGTGGGGCCAAAAACATTCAGTACTTC.

V is TRBV7-9 and J is TRBJ1-4, with D possibly being TRBD1 (5 bases). The CDR3 runs 13 residues. Looked up from germline, CDR1 is SEHNR and CDR2 is FQNEAQ (reference sequence). Trimming stripped 4 bases from V and 11 bases from J, with 14 bases between. The CDR3 here is CASSSDSFGKLFF. In DNA, the CDR3 is TGTGCCAGCAGCTCTGACAGCTTCGGGAAACTGTTTTTT.

This CDR3 reads CASSQGHGSANTGELFF. The CDR3 DNA follows: TGTGCCAGCAGCCAAGGACACGGGAGCGCGAACACCGGGGAGCTGTTTTTT. The J gene is TRBJ2-2, the V gene TRBV4-2; perhaps TRBD2 as D (6 bases). The CDR3 extends over 17 amino acids. Germline V gene data show CDR1 as LGHNA and CDR2 as YNFKEQ. Trimming shortened V by 1 base and J by 0 bases, and 12 bases separated the two germline ends.

This rearrangement joins TRBV5-1 to TRBJ2-7, with TRBD1 as a possible D gene (5 bases). Germline loops: CDR1 SGHRS, CDR2 YFSETQ. V lost 4 bases and J 3 bases, leaving 14 bases between the germline ends. This CDR3 is built from 14 residues. The CDR3 protein is CASSAQGLRYEQYF. For the CDR3, the DNA is TGCGCCAGCAGCGCCCAGGGATTGCGCTACGAGCAGTACTTC.

V is TRBV27 and J is TRBJ2-7; 11 nucleotides match TRBD2. Germline V gene lookup returns CDR1 MNHEY and CDR2 SMNVEV (reference sequence). The CDR3 sequence is 15 residues long. The ends lost 4 bases at V and 2 bases at J; junction bases unmatched: 4. CDR3 DNA: TGTGCCAGCAGTTGGGGACTAGCGGAGACCTACGAGCAGTACTTC. This translates into CASSWGLAETYEQYF.

V is TRBV6-6 and J is TRBJ1-1; no firm D call. CDR1 is MNHNY and CDR2 is SVGAGI in the germline V gene (reference sequence). The V end was cut by 7 bases, the J end by 0 bases, with 12 bases between. The CDR3 loop spans 14 amino acids. CDR3 in amino acids: CASMVRSMNTEAFF. The CDR3 bases are TGTGCCAGCATGGTAAGATCGATGAACACTGAAGCTTTCTTT.

The genes are TRBV27 and TRBJ1-1; TRBD1 agrees at 7 bases. V gave up 6 bases and J gave up 0 bases; unmatched junction bases: 13. The germline V gene has CDR1 MNHEY and CDR2 SMNVEV (reference sequence). This CDR3 is built from 17 residues. The CDR3 nucleotides are TGTGCCAGCAGGCCCAAATGGGACAGACTCATGAACACTGAAGCTTTCTTT. Amino acid sequence: CASRPKWDRLMNTEAFF.

The rearrangement links TRBV5-1 to TRBJ2-1; D is unresolved. V was shortened by 0 bases and J by 0 bases, with 10 bases between the two germline ends. The CDR3 is 16 amino acids. The germline gives CDR1 SGHRS, CDR2 YFSETQ. Here the CDR3 reads CASSLGITRSYNEQFF. The CDR3 coding sequence is TGCGCCAGCAGCTTGGGAATAACGCGCTCCTACAATGAGCAGTTCTTC.

The chain employs TRBV6-5 and TRBJ2-2; D is ambiguous. Trimming shortened V by 7 bases and J by 6 bases, and 6 bases separated the two germline ends. The CDR3 extends over 11 amino acids. CDR1 is MNHEY, CDR2 SVGAGI, per germline. The CDR3 DNA reads as TGTGCCAGCATAAGGGCCGGGGAGCTGTTTTTT. Encoded protein: CASIRAGELFF.

In the case of this clone: The sample contains more than one DNA sequence encoding this CDR3. The rearrangement links TRBV6-1 to TRBJ2-7; no clear D gene. Trimming left V 6 bases short and J 4 bases short, with 7 bases between. This CDR3 comprises 11 residues. CDR1 and CDR2 from the germline V gene are MNHNS and SASEGT. The CDR3 DNA reads as TGTGCCAGCAGGTCTACTTACGAGCAGTACTTC. This codes for CASRSTYEQYF.

The chain carries TRBV9 and TRBJ2-5, with D possibly being TRBD1 or TRBD2 (5 bases each). This CDR3 is built from 14 residues. Trimming cost V 1 base and J 4 bases, with 11 bases left between them. Germline-derived CDR1 and CDR2 are SGDLS and YYNGEE. The CDR3 DNA sequence: TGTGCCAGCAGCGTAACCAGGGCGGGAGAGACCCAGTACTTC. Encoded protein: CASSVTRAGETQYF.

V usage is TRBV6-1 and J usage is TRBJ1-1; 8 positions agree with TRBD1. This CDR3 comprises 14 residues. Trimming took 2 bases from V and 4 from J; bases not matched to a gene: 3. Germline CDR1 is MNHNS and CDR2 is SASEGT. CDR3 nucleotides: TGTGCCAGCAGTGAAACAGGGGGGGCCACTGAAGCTTTCTTT. It yields the protein CASSETGGATEAFF.

V and J are TRBV11-3 and TRBJ1-6, with D unclear. The CDR3 is made up of 16 amino acids. Germline V gene lookup returns CDR1 SGHNT and CDR2 YENEEA. Deletions cut 0 bases from V and 7 bases from J, with 13 bases between. CDR3 sequence (DNA): TGTGCCAGCAGCTTAGAACCCAAGGTGGGGAATTCACCCCTCCACTTT. Its protein is CASSLEPKVGNSPLHF.

The rearrangement links TRBV27 to TRBJ2-5; TRBD2 matches at 7 bases. Germline CDR1 is MNHEY and CDR2 is SMNVEV (reference sequence). J gave up 4 bases and V 4 bases, and 9 bases lay outside the gene matches. The CDR3 length is 15 residues. CDR3 coding DNA: TGTGCCAGCAGTTCGAGCGGGATAACGGGAGAGACCCAGTACTTC. Encoded protein: CASSSSGITGETQYF.

V is TRBV7-9 and J is TRBJ2-5, with 12 bases that match TRBD2. The germline V gene has CDR1 SEHNR and CDR2 FQNEAQ (reference sequence). CDR3 length: 14 amino acids. The J segment lost 3 bases and the V segment lost 5 bases, leaving 1 base of the junction unmatched. The DNA for the CDR3 is TGTGCCAGCAGCAGACTAGCGGGAGAAGAGACCCAGTACTTC. This translates into CASSRLAGEETQYF.

This sequence joins TRBV6-6 and TRBJ1-3, with D possibly TRBD1 on 6 matching bases. Germline loops: CDR1 MNHNY, CDR2 SVGAGI (reference sequence). V dropped 0 bases and J dropped 1 base, with 10 bases sitting between them. This CDR3 is 16 amino acids long. Here the CDR3 DNA reads TGTGCCAGCAGTTACTCGAACAGGGAGTCTGGAAACACCATATATTTT. This codes for CASSYSNRESGNTIYF.

The CDR3 nucleotides read TGTGCCAGCAGTTCGTTAGCGGGAAGCACAGATACGCAGTATTTT. Translation gives CASSSLAGSTDTQYF. The genes are TRBV28 and TRBJ2-3, with 8 bases matching TRBD2. The CDR3 loop spans 15 amino acids. The ends lost 4 bases at V and 0 bases at J; junction bases unmatched: 3. CDR1 is MDHEN and CDR2 is SYDVKM in the germline V gene.